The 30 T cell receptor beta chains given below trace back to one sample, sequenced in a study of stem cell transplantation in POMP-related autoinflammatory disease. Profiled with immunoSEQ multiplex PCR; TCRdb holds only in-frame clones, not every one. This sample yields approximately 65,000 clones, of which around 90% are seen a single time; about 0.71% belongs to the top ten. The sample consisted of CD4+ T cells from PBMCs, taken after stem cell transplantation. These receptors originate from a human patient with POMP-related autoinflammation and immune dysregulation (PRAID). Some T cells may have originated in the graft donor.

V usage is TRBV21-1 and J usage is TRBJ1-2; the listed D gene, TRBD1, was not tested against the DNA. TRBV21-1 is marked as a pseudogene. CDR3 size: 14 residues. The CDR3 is CASSNKTANYGYTF. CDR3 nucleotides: TGTGCCAGCAGCAACAAGACAGCAAACTATGGCTACACCTTC.

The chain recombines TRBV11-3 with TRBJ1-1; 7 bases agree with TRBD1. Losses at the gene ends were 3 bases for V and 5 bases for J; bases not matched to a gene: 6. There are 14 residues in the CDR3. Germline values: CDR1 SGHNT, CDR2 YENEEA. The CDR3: CASSLEGAETEAFF. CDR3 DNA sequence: TGTGCCAGCAGCTTGGAGGGGGCGGAAACTGAAGCTTTCTTT. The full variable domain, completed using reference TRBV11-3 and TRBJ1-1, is EAGVVQSPRYKIIEKKQPVAFWCNPISGHNTLYWYLQNLGQGPELLIRYENEEAVDDSQLPKDRFSAERLKGVDSTLKIQPAELGDSAVYLCASSLEGAETEAFFGQGTRLTVV.

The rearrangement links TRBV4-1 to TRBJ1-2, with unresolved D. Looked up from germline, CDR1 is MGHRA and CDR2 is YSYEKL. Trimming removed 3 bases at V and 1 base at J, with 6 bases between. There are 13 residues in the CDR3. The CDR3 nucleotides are TGCGCCAGCAGCCATCACAGTAACTATGGCTACACCTTC. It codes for CASSHHSNYGYTF.

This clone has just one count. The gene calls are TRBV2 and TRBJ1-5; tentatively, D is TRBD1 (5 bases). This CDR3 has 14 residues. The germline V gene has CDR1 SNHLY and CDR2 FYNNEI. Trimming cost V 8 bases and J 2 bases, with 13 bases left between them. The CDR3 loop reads CASVGGIGNQPQHF. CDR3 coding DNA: TGTGCCAGCGTCGGGGGGATAGGCAATCAGCCCCAGCATTTT.

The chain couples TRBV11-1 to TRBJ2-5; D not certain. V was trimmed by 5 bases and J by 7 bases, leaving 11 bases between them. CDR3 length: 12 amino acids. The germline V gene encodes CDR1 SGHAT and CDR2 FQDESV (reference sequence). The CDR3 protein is CASSLEASTQYF. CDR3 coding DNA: TGTGCCAGCAGCCTAGAAGCCTCGACCCAGTACTTC.

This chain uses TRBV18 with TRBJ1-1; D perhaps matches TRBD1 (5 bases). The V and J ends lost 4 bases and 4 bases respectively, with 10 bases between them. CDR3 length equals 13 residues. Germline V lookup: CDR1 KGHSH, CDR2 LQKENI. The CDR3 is CASSRRGGTEAFF. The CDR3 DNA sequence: TGTGCCAGCTCACGACGTGGGGGCACTGAAGCTTTCTTT. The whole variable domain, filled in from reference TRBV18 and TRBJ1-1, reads NAGVMQNPRHLVRRRGQEARLRCSPMKGHSHVYWYRQLPEEGLKFMVYLQKENIIDESGMPKERFSAEFPKEGPSILRIQQVVRGDSAAYFCASSRRGGTEAFFGQGTRLTVV.

The chain's CDR3 is CASSLYQEGGYTF. The CDR3 region has the DNA TGCGCCAGCAGCTTGTACCAGGAAGGGGGCTACACCTTC. The chain is built from TRBV5-1 and TRBJ1-2; D gene ambiguous. CDR1 and CDR2 (germline): SGHRS, YFSETQ. The germline V and J ends were trimmed by 1 base and 8 bases, with 12 bases remaining between them. This CDR3 contains 13 residues. The complete variable domain, with remaining parts taken from reference TRBV5-1 and TRBJ1-2, reads KAGVTQTPRYLIKTRGQQVTLSCSPISGHRSVSWYQQTPGQGLQFLFEYFSETQRNKGNFPGRFSGRQFSNSRSEMNVSTLELGDSALYLCASSLYQEGGYTFGSGTRLTVV.

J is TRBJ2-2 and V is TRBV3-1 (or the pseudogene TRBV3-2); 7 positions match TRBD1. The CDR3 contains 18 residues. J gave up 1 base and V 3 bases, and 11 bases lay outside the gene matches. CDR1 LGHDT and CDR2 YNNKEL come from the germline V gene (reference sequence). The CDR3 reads CASSHREPGTENTGELFF. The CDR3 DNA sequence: TGTGCCAGCAGCCATAGGGAACCCGGGACAGAGAACACCGGGGAGCTGTTTTTT.

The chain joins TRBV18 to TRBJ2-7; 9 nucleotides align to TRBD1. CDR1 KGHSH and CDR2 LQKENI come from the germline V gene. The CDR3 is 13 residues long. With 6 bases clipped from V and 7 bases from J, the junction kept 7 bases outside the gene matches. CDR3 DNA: TGTGCCAGCTCCACAGGGGGCCTGGGGGAGCAGTACGTC. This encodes CASSTGGLGEQYV.

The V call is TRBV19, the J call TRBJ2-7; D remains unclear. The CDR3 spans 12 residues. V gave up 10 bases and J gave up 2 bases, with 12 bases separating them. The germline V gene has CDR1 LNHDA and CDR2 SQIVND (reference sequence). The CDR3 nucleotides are TGTGCCACTGAAACTCCTACCTACGAGCAGTACTTC. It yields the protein CATETPTYEQYF.

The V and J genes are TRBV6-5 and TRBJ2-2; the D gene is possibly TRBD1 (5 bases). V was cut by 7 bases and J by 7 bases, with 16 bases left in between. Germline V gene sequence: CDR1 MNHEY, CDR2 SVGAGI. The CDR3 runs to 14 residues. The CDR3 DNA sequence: TGTGCCAGCACCGAAAGGGGTCTGGGCGGGGAGCTGTTTTTT. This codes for CASTERGLGGELFF.

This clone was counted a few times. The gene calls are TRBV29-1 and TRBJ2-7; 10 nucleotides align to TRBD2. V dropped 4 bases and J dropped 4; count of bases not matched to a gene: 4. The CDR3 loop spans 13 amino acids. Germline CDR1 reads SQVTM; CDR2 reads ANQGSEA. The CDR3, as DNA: TGCAGCGTTGGAACTAGCGGGATATACGAGCAGTACTTC. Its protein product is CSVGTSGIYEQYF.

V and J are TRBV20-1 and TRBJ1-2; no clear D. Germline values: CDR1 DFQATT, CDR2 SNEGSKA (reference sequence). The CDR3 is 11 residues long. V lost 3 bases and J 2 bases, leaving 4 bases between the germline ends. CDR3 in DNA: TGCAGTGCTAGCGGGAACTATGGCTACACCTTC. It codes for CSASGNYGYTF.

The DNA of the CDR3 is TGTGCCAGCAGCTCTCCGGACCTAAAGGACAGGATCAATGGCTACACCTTC. This codes for CASSSPDLKDRINGYTF. The rearrangement uses TRBV28 and TRBJ1-2; 7 bases agree with TRBD1. Germline V gives CDR1 MDHEN, CDR2 SYDVKM. V lost 6 bases, J lost 6 bases, and 19 bases stayed unmatched. The CDR3 covers 17 residues.

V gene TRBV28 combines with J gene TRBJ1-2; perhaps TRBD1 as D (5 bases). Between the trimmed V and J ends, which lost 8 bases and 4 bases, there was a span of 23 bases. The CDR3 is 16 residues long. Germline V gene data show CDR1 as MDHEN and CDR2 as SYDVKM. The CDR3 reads CASLSRGPPSPYGYTF. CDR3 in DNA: TGTGCCAGCCTCTCTCGGGGACCCCCATCCCCCTATGGCTACACCTTC.

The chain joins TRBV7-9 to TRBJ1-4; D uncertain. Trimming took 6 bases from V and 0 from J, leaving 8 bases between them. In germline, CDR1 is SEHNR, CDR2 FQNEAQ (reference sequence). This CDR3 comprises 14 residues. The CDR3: CASSQDSTNEKLFF. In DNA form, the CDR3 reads TGTGCCAGCAGTCAGGACTCAACTAATGAAAAACTGTTTTTT.

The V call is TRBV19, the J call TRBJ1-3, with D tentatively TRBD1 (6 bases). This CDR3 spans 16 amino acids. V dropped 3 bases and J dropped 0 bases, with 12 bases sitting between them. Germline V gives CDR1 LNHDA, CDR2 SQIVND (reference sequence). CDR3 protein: CASSMGTGSSGNTIYF. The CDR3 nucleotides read TGTGCCAGTAGTATGGGAACAGGGAGCTCTGGAAACACCATATATTTT. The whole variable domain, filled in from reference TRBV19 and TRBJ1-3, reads DGGITQSPKYLFRKEGQNVTLSCEQNLNHDAMYWYRQDPGQGLRLIYYSQIVNDFQKGDIAEGYSVSREKKESFPLTVTSAQKNPTAFYLCASSMGTGSSGNTIYFGEGSWLTVV.

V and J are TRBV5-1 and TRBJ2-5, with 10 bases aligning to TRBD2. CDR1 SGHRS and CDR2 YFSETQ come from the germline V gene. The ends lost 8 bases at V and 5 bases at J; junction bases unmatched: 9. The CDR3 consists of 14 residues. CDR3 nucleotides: TGCGCCAGTCGTGGGGTAGCGGGAGGTGAGACCCAGTACTTC. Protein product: CASRGVAGGETQYF.

CDR3 DNA sequence: TGTGCCAGCAAACAGGGGGCGTCCTACGAGCAGTACTTC. It yields the protein CASKQGASYEQYF. The V gene is TRBV28, the J gene TRBJ2-7, with TRBD1 matching 9 bases. V shed 7 bases, J shed 1 base, and the junction held 2 bases outside the gene matches. This CDR3 is 13 amino acids long. Germline V lookup: CDR1 MDHEN, CDR2 SYDVKM.

CDR3 bases: TGTGCCAGCAGCTTAGGGTCTTGGGAGACCCAGTACTTC. Protein sequence: CASSLGSWETQYF. The chain couples TRBV11-2 to TRBJ2-5; no clear D. V was pared by 1 base and J by 5 bases, with 8 bases between. Germline CDR1 is SGHAT and CDR2 is FQNNGV. The CDR3 extends over 13 amino acids.

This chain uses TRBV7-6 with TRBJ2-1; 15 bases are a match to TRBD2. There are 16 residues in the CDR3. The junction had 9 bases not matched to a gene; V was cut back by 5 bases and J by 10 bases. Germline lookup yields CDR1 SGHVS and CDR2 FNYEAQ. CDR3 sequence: CASSPGTSGRQAEQFF. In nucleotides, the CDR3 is TGTGCCAGCAGCCCGGGGACTAGCGGGAGGCAAGCCGAGCAGTTCTTC.

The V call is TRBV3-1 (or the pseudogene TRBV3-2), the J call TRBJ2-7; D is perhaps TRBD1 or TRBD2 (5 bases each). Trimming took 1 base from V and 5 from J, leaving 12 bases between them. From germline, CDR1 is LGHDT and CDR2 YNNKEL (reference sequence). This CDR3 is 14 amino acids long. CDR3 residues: CASSQGPGRNEQYV. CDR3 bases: TGTGCCAGCAGCCAAGGGCCGGGACGGAACGAGCAGTACGTC.

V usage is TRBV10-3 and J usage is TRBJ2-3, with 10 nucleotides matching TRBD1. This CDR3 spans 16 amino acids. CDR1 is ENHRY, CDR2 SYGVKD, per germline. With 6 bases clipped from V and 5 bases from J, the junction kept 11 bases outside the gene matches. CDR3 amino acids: CAISPAGTGDGDTQYF. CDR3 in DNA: TGTGCCATCAGCCCCGCCGGGACAGGGGATGGAGATACGCAGTATTTT.

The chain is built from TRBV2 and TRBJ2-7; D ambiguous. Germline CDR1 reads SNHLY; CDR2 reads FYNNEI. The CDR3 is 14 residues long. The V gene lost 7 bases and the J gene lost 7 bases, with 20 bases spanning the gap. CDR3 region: CASKRTFLTVEQYF. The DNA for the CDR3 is TGTGCCAGCAAACGGACCTTCCTGACGGTGGAGCAGTACTTC.

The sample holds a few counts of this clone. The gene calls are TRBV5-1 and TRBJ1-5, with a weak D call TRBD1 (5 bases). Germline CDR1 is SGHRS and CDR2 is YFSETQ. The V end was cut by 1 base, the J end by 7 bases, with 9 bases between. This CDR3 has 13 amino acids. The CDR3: CASSLTGQQPQHF. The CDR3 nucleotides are TGCGCCAGCAGCTTGACAGGTCAGCAGCCCCAGCATTTT.

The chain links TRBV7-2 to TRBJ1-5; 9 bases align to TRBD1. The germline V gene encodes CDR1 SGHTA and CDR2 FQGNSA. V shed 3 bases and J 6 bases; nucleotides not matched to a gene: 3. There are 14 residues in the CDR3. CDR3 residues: CASSFRQGGQPQHF. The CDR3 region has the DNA TGTGCCAGCAGCTTTCGACAGGGGGGTCAGCCCCAGCATTTT.

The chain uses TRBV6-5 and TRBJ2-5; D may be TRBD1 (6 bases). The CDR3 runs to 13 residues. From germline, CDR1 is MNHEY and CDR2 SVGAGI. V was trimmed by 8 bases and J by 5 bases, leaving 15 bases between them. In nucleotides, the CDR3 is TGTGCCAGCGGACATCTTAGGGGGGAGACCCAGTACTTC. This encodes CASGHLRGETQYF.

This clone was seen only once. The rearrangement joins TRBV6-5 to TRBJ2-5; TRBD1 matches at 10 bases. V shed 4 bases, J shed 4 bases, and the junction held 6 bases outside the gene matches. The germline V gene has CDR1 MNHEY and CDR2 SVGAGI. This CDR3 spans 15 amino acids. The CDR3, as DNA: TGTGCCAGCAGTTCCCCGACAGGGGGCCGAGAGACCCAGTACTTC. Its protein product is CASSSPTGGRETQYF.

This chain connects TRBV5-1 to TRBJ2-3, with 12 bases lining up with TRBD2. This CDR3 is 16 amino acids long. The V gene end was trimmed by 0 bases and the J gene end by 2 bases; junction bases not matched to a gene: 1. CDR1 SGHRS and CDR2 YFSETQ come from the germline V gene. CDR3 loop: CASSLGTSGNTDTQYF. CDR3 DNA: TGCGCCAGCAGCTTGGGGACTAGCGGGAACACAGATACGCAGTATTTT.

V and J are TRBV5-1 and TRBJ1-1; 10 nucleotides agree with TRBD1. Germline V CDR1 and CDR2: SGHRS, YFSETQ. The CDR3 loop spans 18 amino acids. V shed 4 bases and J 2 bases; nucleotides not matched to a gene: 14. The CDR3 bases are TGCGCCAGCAGCCTTCGGTCGACAGGGGGCGGCTTTAACACTGAAGCTTTCTTT. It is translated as CASSLRSTGGGFNTEAFF.